This is a list of T cell receptor beta chains from one sample in a study of T cells after posttransplantation cyclophosphamide. Libraries were prepared by immunoSEQ multiplex PCR; TCRdb keeps only in-frame clonotypes and omits some of them. Of 10,000 to 12,000 clones in the sample, roughly nine tenths were seen once. The source was CD4+ T cells sorted from PBMCs, collected after allogeneic stem cell transplant with posttransplant cyclophosphamide. The receptors stem from a young adult male patient who received an allogeneic stem cell transplant from a related donor, was CMV-positive, and had acute GVHD only. The T cells may partly be graft donor cells. Both conserved end residues are part of each CDR3. Each record gives: V gene, clone size, J gene, D gene, CDR3 DNA, CDR3 protein. D genes are given only for firm matches. For some rows the clone size is stated as once, few or many, or as a class when expanded; others skip it.

>TRBV7-2|NA|TRBJ1-1|NA
TGTGCCAGCAGCTTAGGACTCATGAACACTGAAGCTTTCTTT
CASSLGLMNTEAFF
>TRBV28|few|TRBJ2-5|TRBD2
TGTGCCAGCAGTTGGACCTGGGGGGGAGAGACCCAGTACTTC
CASSWTWGGETQYF
>TRBV5-6|NA|TRBJ1-6|NA
TGTGCCAGCAGCTTGGCCGGGGATTCACCCCTCCACTTT
CASSLAGDSPLHF
>TRBV5-1|NA|TRBJ2-3|TRBD1
TGCGCCAGCAGCTTGGGCGGGACAGGGATGAGCACAGATACGCAGTATTTT
CASSLGGTGMSTDTQYF
>TRBV6-6|few|TRBJ2-5|NA
TGTGCCAGCAGTTCCCCGGGGAGCCAAGAGACCCAGTACTTC
CASSSPGSQETQYF
>TRBV4-3|once|TRBJ2-7|NA
TGCGCCAGCAGCCAAGACTCACAGGCGTTAACCTACGAGCAGTACTTC
CASSQDSQALTYEQYF
>TRBV5-6|NA|TRBJ1-5|TRBD1
TGTGCCAGCAGCCTAACAGGGGGCGGTCAGCCCCAGCATTTT
CASSLTGGGQPQHF
>TRBV18|NA|TRBJ2-2|NA
TGTGCCAGCTCACCACAAGTCAGGTCGAACACCGGGGAGCTGTTTTTT
CASSPQVRSNTGELFF
>TRBV6-5|NA|TRBJ2-3|NA
TGTGCCAGCAGTGAAGGTGGGCACACAGATACGCAGTATTTT
CASSEGGHTDTQYF
>TRBV6-5|NA|TRBJ2-7|NA
TGTGCCAGCAGCCGGAGGTGGCCTTCCTACGAGCAGTACTTC
CASSRRWPSYEQYF
>TRBV7-6|NA|TRBJ1-5|NA
TGTGCCAGCAGCATCAGGGTCGGCGGTCAGCCCCAGCATTTT
CASSIRVGGQPQHF
>TRBV13|NA|TRBJ2-2|NA
TGTGCCAGCAGCCTTATGCAGGGAAACACCGGGGAGCTGTTTTTT
CASSLMQGNTGELFF
>TRBV19|few|TRBJ2-3|TRBD1
TGTGCCAGTAGTTCCCAGGACAGGAGCACAGATACGCAGTATTTT
CASSSQDRSTDTQYF
>TRBV30|NA|TRBJ1-6|NA
TGTGCCTGGAGTCCCGGACAGCGGAATAATTCACCCCTCCACTTT
CAWSPGQRNNSPLHF
>TRBV19|NA|TRBJ1-6|NA
TGTGCCAGTAGTAACAGGAACTCCTATAATTCACCCCTCCACTTT
CASSNRNSYNSPLHF
>TRBV18|NA|TRBJ2-7|TRBD1
TGTGCCAGCTCACCGCACAGGGGTGGGGAGCAGTACTTC
CASSPHRGGEQYF
>TRBV5-1|NA|TRBJ1-2|TRBD1
TGCGCCAGCAGCTGGGGGACAGGATCTAACTATGGCTACACCTTC
CASSWGTGSNYGYTF
>TRBV9|once|TRBJ2-7|TRBD1
TGTGCCAGCAGCAGGACAGGCGTTCCCTACGAGCAGTACTTC
CASSRTGVPYEQYF
>TRBV13|once|TRBJ2-1|TRBD2
TGTGCCAGCAGCTTTCTCGTGGGGGGGAGCTCCTACAATGAGCAGTTCTTC
CASSFLVGGSSYNEQFF
>TRBV5-1|NA|TRBJ2-7|TRBD1
TGCGCCAGCAGCCCAGACAGGGACGAGCAGTACTTC
CASSPDRDEQYF
>TRBV5-5|once|TRBJ2-4|NA
TGTGCCAGCAGCCCTGGACAGCTAGCCAAAAACATTCAGTACTTC
CASSPGQLAKNIQYF
>TRBV18|few|TRBJ1-2|NA
TGTGCCAGCTCACCAGAGGCCGGCAATGGCTACACCTTC
CASSPEAGNGYTF
>TRBV2|NA|TRBJ2-5|TRBD2
TGTGCCAGCTCGAATAGCGGGCGGAGAGAGACCCAGTACTTC
CASSNSGRRETQYF
>TRBV5-5|NA|TRBJ2-1|TRBD2
TGTGCCAGCAGCCCGGTAGCGGGGGGCCCCGGGGAGCAGTTCTTC
CASSPVAGGPGEQFF
>TRBV19|few|TRBJ1-6|NA
TGTGCCAGTAGTATTGGCGGCCAGGGGTTCTCCTATAATTCACCCCTCCACTTT
CASSIGGQGFSYNSPLHF
>TRBV18|NA|TRBJ1-3|NA
TGTGCCAGCTCACCCAGTCAGGGGATACGTGGAAACACCATATATTTT
CASSPSQGIRGNTIYF
>TRBV7-2|NA|TRBJ1-5|TRBD1
TGTGCCAGCAGCCGGGGACAGGCGAAGGCTCAGCCCCAGCATTTT
CASSRGQAKAQPQHF
>TRBV6-6|NA|TRBJ1-1|NA
TGTGCCAGCAGAAACTCTCCTCGACTCGGCACTGAAGCTTTCTTT
CASRNSPRLGTEAFF
>TRBV5-1|NA|TRBJ1-1|TRBD1
TGCGCCAGCAGCTTGCCCGGGACAGGTCGGGCAGCTTTCTTT
CASSLPGTGRAAFF
>TRBV5-6|NA|TRBJ1-4|NA
TGTGCCAGCAGCTTGGGACCGGGAGGGAATGAAAAACTGTTTTTT
CASSLGPGGNEKLFF